What follows describes a single TCR beta chain. Repertoires were generated with immunoSEQ multiplex PCR, while TCRdb's copy carries only in-frame clones and drops some. The table includes hundreds of thousands of clones, around 72% detected once. The sample is drawn from a study of shared clonotypes between healthy human individuals. The V segment lost 6 bases and the J segment 6 bases; nucleotides outside the gene matches: 9. The CDR3 extends over 14 amino acids. CDR1 is SGHNT, CDR2 YENEEA, per germline. This chain links TRBV11-3 with TRBJ2-7; TRBD2 matches at 9 bases. The specimen was memory CD4+ T cells sorted from blood. As to subset: CD45RA-negative fraction. The source is a woman aged 25 to 45 in good health. CDR3 sequence (DNA): TGTGCCAGCAGTAGTAGCGGGGGCCAAGTCGAGCAGTACTTC. Translated: CASSSSGGQVEQYF.